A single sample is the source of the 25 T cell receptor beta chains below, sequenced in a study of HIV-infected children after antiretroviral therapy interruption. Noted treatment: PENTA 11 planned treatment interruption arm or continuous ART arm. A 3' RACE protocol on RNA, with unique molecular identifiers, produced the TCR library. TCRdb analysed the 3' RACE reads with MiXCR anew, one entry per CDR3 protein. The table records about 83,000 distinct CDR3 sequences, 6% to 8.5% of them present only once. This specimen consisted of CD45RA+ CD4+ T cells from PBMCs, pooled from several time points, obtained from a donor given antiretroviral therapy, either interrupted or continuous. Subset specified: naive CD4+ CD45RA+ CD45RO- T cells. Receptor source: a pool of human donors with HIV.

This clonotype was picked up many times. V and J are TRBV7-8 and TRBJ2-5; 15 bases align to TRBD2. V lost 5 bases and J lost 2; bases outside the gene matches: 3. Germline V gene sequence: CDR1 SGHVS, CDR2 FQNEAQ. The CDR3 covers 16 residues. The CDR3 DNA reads TGTGCCAGCAGCAAAGGACTAGCGGGGGGGCAAGAGACCCAGTACTTC. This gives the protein CASSKGLAGGQETQYF. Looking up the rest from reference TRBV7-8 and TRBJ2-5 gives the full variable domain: GAGVSQSPRYKVAKRGQDVALRCDPISGHVSLFWYQQALGQGPEFLTYFQNEAQLDKSGLPSDRFFAERPEGSVSTLKIQRTQQEDSAVYLCASSKGLAGGQETQYFGPGTRLLVL.

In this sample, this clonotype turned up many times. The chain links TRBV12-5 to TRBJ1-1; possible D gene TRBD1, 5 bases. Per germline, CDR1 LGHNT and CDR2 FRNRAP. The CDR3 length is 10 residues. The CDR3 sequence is CASSLGEVFF. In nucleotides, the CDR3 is TGTGCCAGCAGTTTGGGGGAAGTCTTCTTT. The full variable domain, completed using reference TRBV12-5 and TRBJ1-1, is DARVTQTPRHKVTEMGQEVTMRCQPILGHNTVFWYRQTMMQGLELLAYFRNRAPLDDSGMPKDRFSAEMPDATLATLKIQPSEPRDSAVYFCASSLGEVFFGQGTRLTVV.

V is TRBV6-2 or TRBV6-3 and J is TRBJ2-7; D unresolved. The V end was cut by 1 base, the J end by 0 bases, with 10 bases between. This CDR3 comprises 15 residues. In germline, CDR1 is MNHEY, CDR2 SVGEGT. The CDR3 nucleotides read TGTGCCAGCAGTTACTGGCAGATATCCTCCTACGAGCAGTACTTC. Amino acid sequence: CASSYWQISSYEQYF.

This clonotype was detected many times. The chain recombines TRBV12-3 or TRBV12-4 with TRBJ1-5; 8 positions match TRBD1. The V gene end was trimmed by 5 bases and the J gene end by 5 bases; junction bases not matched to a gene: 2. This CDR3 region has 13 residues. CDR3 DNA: TGTGCCAGCAGTCAGGACAGGGATCAGCCCCAGCATTTT. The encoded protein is CASSQDRDQPQHF.

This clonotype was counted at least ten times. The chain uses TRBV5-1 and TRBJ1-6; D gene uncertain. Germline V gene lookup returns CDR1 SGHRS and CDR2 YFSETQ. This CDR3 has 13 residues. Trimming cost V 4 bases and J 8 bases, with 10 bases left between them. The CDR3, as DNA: TGCGCCAGCAGCCCTGACCCGGATTCACCCCTCCACTTT. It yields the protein CASSPDPDSPLHF. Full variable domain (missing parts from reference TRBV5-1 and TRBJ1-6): KAGVTQTPRYLIKTRGQQVTLSCSPISGHRSVSWYQQTPGQGLQFLFEYFSETQRNKGNFPGRFSGRQFSNSRSEMNVSTLELGDSALYLCASSPDPDSPLHFGNGTRLTVT.

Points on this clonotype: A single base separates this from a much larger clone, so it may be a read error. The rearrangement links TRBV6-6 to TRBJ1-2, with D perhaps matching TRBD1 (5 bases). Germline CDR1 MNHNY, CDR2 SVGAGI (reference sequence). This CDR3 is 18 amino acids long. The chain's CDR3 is CASKAGTAEHFANFGYTF. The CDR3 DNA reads TGTGCCAGCAAAGCTGGGACCGCGGAACACTTTGCTAACTTTGGCTACACCTTC.

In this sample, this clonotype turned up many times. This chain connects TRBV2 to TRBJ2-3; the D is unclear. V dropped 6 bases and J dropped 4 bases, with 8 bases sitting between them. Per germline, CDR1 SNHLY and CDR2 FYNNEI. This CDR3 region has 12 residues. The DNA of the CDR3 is TGTGCCAGCAGGGGTGTCCCAGATACGCAGTATTTT. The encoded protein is CASRGVPDTQYF.

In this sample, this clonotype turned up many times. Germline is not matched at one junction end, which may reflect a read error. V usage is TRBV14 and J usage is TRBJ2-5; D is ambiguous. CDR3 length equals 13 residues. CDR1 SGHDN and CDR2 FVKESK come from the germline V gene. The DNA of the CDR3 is TGTCCCAGCAGCCCAAGCAGGACGGAGACCCAGTACTTC. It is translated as CPSSPSRTETQYF.

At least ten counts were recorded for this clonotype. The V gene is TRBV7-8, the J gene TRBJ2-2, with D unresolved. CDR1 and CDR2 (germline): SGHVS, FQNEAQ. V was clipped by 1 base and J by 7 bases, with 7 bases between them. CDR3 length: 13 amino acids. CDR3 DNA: TGTGCCAGCAGCTTAGAGGGTGGCGGGGAGCTGTTTTTT. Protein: CASSLEGGGELFF.

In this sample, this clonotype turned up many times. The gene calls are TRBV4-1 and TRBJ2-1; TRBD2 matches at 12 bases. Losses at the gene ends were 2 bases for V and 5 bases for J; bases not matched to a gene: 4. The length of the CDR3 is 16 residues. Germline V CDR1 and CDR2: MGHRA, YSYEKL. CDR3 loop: CASSQLGLAGHNEQFF. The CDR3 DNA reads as TGCGCCAGCAGCCAACTGGGACTAGCGGGCCACAATGAGCAGTTCTTC.

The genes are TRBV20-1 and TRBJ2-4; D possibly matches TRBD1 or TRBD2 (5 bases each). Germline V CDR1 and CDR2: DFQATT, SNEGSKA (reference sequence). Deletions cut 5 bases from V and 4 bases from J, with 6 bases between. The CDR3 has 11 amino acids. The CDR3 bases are TGCAGTGCTGGGGGAAAAAACATTCAGTACTTC. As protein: CSAGGKNIQYF.

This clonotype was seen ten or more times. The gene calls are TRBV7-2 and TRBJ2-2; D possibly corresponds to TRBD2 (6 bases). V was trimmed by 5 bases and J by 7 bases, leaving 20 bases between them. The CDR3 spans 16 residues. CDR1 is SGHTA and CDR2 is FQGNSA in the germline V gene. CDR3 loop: CASSQARPSDIGELFF. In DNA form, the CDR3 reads TGTGCCAGCAGCCAGGCCCGGCCTAGCGACATCGGGGAGCTGTTTTTT.

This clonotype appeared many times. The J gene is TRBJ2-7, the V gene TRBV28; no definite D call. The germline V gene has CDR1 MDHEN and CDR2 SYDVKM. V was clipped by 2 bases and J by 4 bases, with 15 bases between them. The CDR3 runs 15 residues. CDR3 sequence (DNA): TGTGCCAGCAGTTTACCCGACCTAGGGCTTTACGAGCAGTACTTC. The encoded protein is CASSLPDLGLYEQYF.

The CDR3 reads CASSSRTGGSNQPQHF. DNA for the CDR3: TGTGCCAGCAGTTCCCGGACAGGGGGTAGCAATCAGCCCCAGCATTTT. The chain uses TRBV6-2 or TRBV6-3 and TRBJ1-5; TRBD1 matches at 10 bases. This CDR3 comprises 16 residues. Trimming removed 4 bases from V and 0 bases from J; junction bases left unmatched: 3. Germline CDR1 MNHEY, CDR2 SVGEGT.

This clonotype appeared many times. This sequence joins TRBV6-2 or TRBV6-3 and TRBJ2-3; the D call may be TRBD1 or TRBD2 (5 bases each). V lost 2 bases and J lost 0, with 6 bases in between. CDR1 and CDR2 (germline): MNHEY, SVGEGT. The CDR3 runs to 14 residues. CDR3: CASSYGGSTDTQYF. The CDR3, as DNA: TGTGCCAGCAGTTACGGGGGAAGCACAGATACGCAGTATTTT.

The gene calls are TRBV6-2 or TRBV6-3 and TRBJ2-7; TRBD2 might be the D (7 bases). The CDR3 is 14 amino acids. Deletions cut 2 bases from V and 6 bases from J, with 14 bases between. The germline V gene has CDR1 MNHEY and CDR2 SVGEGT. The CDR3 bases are TGTGCCAGCAGTTACGAAGTAGGGGGGGGCGAGCAGTACTTC. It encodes CASSYEVGGGEQYF.

The CDR3 sequence: CASARGDRITDTQYF. The CDR3 nucleotides read TGTGCCAGCGCTAGAGGGGACAGGATCACAGATACGCAGTATTTT. The chain carries TRBV7-2 and TRBJ2-3, with 8 bases matching TRBD1. V dropped 8 bases and J dropped 2; count of bases not matched to a gene: 9. The length of the CDR3 is 15 residues. The germline gives CDR1 SGHTA, CDR2 FQGNSA.

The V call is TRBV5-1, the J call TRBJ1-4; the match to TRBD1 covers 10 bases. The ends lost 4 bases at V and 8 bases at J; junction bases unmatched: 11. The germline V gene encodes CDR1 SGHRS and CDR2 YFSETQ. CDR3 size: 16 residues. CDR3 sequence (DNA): TGCGCCAGCAGCCTAAATTACGGGACAGGGGCAGAAAAACTGTTTTTT. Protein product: CASSLNYGTGAEKLFF. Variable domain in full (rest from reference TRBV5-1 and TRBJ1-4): KAGVTQTPRYLIKTRGQQVTLSCSPISGHRSVSWYQQTPGQGLQFLFEYFSETQRNKGNFPGRFSGRQFSNSRSEMNVSTLELGDSALYLCASSLNYGTGAEKLFFGSGTQLSVL.

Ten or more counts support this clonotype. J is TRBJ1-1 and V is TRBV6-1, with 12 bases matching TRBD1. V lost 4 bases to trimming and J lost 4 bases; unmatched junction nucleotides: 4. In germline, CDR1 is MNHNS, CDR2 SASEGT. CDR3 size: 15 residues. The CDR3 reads CASSAGTGGVTEAFF. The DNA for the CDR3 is TGTGCCAGCAGTGCGGGGACAGGGGGCGTCACTGAAGCTTTCTTT.

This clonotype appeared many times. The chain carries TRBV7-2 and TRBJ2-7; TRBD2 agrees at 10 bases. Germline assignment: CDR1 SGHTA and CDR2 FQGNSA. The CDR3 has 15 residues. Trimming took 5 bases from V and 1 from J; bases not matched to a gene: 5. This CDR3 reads CASSRTSGTSYEQYF. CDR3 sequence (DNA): TGTGCCAGCAGCCGTACTAGCGGGACATCCTACGAGCAGTACTTC.

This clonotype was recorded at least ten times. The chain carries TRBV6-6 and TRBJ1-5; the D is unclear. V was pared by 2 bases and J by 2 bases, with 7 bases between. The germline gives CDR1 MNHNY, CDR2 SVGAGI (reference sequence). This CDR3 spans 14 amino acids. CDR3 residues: CASSYNAGNQPQHF. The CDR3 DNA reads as TGTGCCAGCAGTTACAATGCGGGCAATCAGCCCCAGCATTTT.

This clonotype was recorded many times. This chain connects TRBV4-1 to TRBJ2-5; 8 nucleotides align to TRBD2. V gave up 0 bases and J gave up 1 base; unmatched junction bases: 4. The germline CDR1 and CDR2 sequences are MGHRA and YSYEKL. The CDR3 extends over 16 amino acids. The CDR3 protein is CASSQEGLAGQETQYF. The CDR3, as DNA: TGCGCCAGCAGCCAAGAGGGCCTAGCGGGCCAAGAGACCCAGTACTTC.

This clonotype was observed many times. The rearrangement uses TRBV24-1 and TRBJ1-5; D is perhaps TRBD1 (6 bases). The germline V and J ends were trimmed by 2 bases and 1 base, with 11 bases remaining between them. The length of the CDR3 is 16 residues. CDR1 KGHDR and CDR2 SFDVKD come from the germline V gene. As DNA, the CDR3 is TGTGCCACCAGTGATTCTCAGGGGATGAGCAATCAGCCCCAGCATTTT. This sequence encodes CATSDSQGMSNQPQHF.

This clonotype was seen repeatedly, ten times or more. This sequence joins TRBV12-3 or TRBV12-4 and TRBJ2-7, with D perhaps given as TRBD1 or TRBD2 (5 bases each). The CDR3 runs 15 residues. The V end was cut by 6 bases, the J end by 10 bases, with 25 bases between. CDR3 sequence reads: CASSLDWGSSYEQYF. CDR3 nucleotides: TGTGCCAGCAGCTTGGACTGGGGGAGCTCCTATGAACAGTACTTC.

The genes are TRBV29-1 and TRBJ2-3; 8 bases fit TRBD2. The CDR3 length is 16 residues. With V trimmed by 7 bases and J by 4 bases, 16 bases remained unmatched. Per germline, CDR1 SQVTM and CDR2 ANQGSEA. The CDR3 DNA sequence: TGCAGCGCCGGGGGCGGGGGGCAATTACCCGCAGATACGCAGTATTTT. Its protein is CSAGGGGQLPADTQYF.